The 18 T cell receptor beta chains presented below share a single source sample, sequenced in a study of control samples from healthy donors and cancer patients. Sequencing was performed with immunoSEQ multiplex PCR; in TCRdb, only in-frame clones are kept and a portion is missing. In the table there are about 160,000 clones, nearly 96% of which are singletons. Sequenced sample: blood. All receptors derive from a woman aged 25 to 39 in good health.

The CDR3 bases are TGTGCCAGCAGTGATTCTGGGGGCGCGGGGGAGACCCAGTACTTC. Encoded protein: CASSDSGGAGETQYF. The chain joins TRBV25-1 to TRBJ2-5; the D gene could be TRBD1 or TRBD2 (6 bases each). This CDR3 is 15 amino acids long. V lost 3 bases, J lost 5 bases, and 16 bases lay in between. Germline CDR1 and CDR2: MGHDK and SYGVNS.

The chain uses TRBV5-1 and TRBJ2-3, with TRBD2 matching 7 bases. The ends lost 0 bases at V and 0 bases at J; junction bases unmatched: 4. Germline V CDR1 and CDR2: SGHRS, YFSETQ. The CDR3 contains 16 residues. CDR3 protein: CASSLGDYYSTDTQYF. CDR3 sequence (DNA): TGCGCCAGCAGCTTGGGGGACTACTATAGCACAGATACGCAGTATTTT.

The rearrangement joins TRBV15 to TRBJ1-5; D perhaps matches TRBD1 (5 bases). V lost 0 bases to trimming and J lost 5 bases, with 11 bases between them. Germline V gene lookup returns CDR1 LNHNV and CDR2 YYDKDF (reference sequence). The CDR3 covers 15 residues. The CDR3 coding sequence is TGTGCCACCAGCAGAGATCTGTGGGGGGATCAGCCCCAGCATTTT. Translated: CATSRDLWGDQPQHF.

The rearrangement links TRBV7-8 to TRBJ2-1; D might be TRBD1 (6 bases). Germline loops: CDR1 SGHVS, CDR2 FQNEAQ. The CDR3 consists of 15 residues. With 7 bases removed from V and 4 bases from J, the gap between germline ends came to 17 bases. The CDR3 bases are TGTGCCAGCACCAAAGGCCAGGGGACATACAATGAGCAGTTCTTC. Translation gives CASTKGQGTYNEQFF. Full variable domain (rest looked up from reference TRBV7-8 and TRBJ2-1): GAGVSQSPRYKVAKRGQDVALRCDPISGHVSLFWYQQALGQGPEFLTYFQNEAQLDKSGLPSDRFFAERPEGSVSTLKIQRTQQEDSAVYLCASTKGQGTYNEQFFGPGTRLTVL.

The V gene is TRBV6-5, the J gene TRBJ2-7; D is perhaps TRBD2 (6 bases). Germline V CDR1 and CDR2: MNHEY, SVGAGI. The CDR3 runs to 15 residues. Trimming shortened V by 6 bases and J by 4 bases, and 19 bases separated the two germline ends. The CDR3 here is CASRLRRGWGYEQYF. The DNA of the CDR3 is TGTGCCAGCAGATTAAGGCGGGGATGGGGTTACGAGCAGTACTTC.

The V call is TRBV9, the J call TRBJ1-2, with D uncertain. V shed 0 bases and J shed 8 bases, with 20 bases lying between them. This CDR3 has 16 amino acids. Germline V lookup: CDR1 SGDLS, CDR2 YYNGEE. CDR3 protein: CASSVVAGGSMLGYTF. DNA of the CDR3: TGTGCCAGCAGCGTAGTGGCGGGAGGATCTATGTTAGGCTACACCTTC.

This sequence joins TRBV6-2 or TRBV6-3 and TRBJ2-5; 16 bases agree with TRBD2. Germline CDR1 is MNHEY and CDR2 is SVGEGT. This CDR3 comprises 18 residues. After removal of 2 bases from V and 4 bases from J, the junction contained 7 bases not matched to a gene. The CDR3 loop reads CASSYPGLAGGIGETQYF. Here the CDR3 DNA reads TGTGCCAGCAGTTACCCGGGACTAGCGGGGGGGATTGGAGAGACCCAGTACTTC.

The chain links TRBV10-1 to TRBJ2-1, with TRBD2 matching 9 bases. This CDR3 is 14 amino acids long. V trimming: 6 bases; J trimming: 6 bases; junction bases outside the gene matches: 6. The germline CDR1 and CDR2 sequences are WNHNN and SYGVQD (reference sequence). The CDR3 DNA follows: TGCGCCAGCAGCGTTAGCGGGAGCGTCAATGAGCAGTTCTTC. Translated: CASSVSGSVNEQFF.

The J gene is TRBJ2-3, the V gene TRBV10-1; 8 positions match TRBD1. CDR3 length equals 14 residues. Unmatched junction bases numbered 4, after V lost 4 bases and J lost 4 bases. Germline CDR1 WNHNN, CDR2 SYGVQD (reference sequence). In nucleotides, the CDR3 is TGCGCCAGCAGTGGCAGGGGGCTATCAGATACGCAGTATTTT. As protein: CASSGRGLSDTQYF.

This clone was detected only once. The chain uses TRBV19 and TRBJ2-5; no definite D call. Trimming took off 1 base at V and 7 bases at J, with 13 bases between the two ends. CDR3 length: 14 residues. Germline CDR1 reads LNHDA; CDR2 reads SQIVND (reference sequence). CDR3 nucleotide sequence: TGTGCCAGTAGTATAGGTCGCGCGGTTGGGACCCAGTACTTC. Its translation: CASSIGRAVGTQYF. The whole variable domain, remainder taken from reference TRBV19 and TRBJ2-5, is DGGITQSPKYLFRKEGQNVTLSCEQNLNHDAMYWYRQDPGQGLRLIYYSQIVNDFQKGDIAEGYSVSREKKESFPLTVTSAQKNPTAFYLCASSIGRAVGTQYFGPGTRLLVL.

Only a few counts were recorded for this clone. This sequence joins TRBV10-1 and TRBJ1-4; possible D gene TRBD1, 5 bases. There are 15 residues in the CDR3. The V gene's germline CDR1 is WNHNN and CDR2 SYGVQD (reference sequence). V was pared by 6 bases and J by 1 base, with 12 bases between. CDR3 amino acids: CASRRGSRTNEKLFF. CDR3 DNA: TGCGCCAGCAGGCGGGGCAGTAGAACTAATGAAAAACTGTTTTTT.

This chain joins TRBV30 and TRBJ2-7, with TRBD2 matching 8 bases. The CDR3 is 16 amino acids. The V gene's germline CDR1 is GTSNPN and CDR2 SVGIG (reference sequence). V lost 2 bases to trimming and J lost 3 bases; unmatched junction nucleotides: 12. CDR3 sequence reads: CAWSLKTSGLYYEQYF. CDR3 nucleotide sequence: TGTGCCTGGAGTCTTAAAACTAGCGGACTTTACTACGAGCAGTACTTC.

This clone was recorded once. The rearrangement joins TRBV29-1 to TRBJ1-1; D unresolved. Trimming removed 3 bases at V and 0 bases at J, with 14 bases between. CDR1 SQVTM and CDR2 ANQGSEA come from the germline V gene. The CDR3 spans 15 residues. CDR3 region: CSVELMEALNTEAFF. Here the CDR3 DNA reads TGCAGCGTTGAGCTCATGGAGGCCTTGAACACTGAAGCTTTCTTT.

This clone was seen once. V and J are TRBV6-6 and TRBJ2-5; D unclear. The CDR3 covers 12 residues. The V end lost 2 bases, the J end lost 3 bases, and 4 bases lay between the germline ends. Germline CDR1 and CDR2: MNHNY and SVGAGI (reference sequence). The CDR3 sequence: CASSYRKETQYF. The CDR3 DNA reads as TGTGCCAGCAGTTACCGTAAAGAGACCCAGTACTTC.

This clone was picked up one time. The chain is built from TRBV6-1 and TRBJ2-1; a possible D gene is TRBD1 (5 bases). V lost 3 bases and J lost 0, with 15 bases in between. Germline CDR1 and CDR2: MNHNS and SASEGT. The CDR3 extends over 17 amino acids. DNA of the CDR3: TGTGCCAGCAGTGACCCGCCAGACAGACACTCCTACAATGAGCAGTTCTTC. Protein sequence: CASSDPPDRHSYNEQFF.

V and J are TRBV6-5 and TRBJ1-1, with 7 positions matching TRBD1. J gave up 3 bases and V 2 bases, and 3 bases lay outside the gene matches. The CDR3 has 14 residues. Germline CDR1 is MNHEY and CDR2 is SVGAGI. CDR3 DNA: TGTGCCAGCAGTTACGTCAGGGGGGACACTGAAGCTTTCTTT. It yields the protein CASSYVRGDTEAFF.

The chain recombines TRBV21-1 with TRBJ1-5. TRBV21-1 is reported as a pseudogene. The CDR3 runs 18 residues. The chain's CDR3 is CASSESAGARENVQPQHF. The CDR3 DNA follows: TGTGCCAGCAGCGAAAGCGCGGGGGCGAGGGAGAATGTTCAGCCCCAGCATTTT.

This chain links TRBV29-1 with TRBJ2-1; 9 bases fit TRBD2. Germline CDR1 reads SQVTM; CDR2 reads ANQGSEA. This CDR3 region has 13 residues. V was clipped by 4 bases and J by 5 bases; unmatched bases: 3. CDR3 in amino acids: CSVGSSGNNEQFF. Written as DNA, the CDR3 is TGCAGCGTTGGGTCTAGCGGGAACAATGAGCAGTTCTTC.